The clone carrying this TCR beta chain was detected ten times or more. Its specificity is not known. The data originate from a study of identical twins. Study-level points and caveats: Diverse VJ usage suggested most zero-insertion clonotypes were not invariant T cells. Among beta out-of-frame sequences, excess sharing between twins appeared weaker. The study reached conclusions through statistical analysis that was cross-sectional, not following the same donors.

Template switching added a universal primer site; cDNA carried unique molecular identifiers. TCRdb called the 5' RACE reads again in MiXCR, with one record for every CDR3 protein. The sample carries roughly 1,500,000 distinct CDR3 sequences, less than 40% recorded once. Germline CDR1 and CDR2: MDHEN and SYDVKM. The CDR3 totals 17 residues. Trimming took 6 bases from V and 6 from J, leaving 27 bases between them. The sample taken for sequencing was cord blood. The chain joins TRBV28 to TRBJ2-7, with a possible D match to TRBD2 (5 bases). This TCR came from a newborn girl in good health. In nucleotides, the CDR3 is TGTGCCAGCAGCCCACTTTGGCGTCTAGGGAGTTATGGCGAGCAGTACTTC. Amino acid sequence: CASSPLWRLGSYGEQYF.